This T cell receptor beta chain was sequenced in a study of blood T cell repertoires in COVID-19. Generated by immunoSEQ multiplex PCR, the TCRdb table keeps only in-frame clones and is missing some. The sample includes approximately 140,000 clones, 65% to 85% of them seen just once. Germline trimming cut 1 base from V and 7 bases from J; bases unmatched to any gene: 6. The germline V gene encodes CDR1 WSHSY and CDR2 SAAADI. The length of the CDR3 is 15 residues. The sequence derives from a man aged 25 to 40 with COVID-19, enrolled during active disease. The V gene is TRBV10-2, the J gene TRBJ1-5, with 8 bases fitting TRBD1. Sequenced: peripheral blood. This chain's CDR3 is CASSEWRTGKQPQHF. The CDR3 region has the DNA TGCGCCAGCAGTGAGTGGAGGACAGGGAAGCAGCCCCAGCATTTT.